Listed below are T cell receptor beta chains from one sample, sequenced in a study of cytomegalovirus exposure and HLA in healthy donors. Produced via immunoSEQ multiplex PCR; TCRdb's table is partial and in-frame only. The sample shows 170,000 or so clones, roughly 79% of them seen only once. The sample taken for sequencing was PBMCs. These receptors were obtained from a woman between 50 and 59 years old in good health and CMV-seropositive. Each CDR3 is given with its conserved first and last residue. A D gene is named only where the DNA matches it firmly. Expanded clones get a size class; other rows say once, few or many, or leave the size out.

D gene: NA; J gene: TRBJ1-4; V gene: TRBV5-4; clone size: NA; CDR3 protein: CASSLGPRAELGEKLFF; CDR3 DNA: TGTGCCAGCAGCTTGGGCCCGCGGGCGGAGTTAGGAGAAAAACTGTTTTTT
D gene: NA; J gene: TRBJ2-3; V gene: TRBV5-8; clone size: NA; CDR3 protein: CASSLEQGSTDTQYF; CDR3 DNA: TGTGCCAGCAGCTTGGAGCAGGGTTCCACAGATACGCAGTATTTT
D gene: NA; J gene: TRBJ1-1; V gene: TRBV30; clone size: NA; CDR3 protein: CAWSVGGDTEAFF; CDR3 DNA: TGTGCCTGGAGCGTTGGGGGGGACACTGAAGCTTTCTTT
D gene: NA; J gene: TRBJ2-4; V gene: TRBV10-3; clone size: NA; CDR3 protein: CAISAGQYGTGIQYF; CDR3 DNA: TGTGCCATCAGTGCAGGACAGTATGGGACGGGGATTCAGTACTTC
D gene: NA; J gene: TRBJ2-1; V gene: TRBV5-4; clone size: NA; CDR3 protein: CASSLTGYNEQFF; CDR3 DNA: TGTGCCAGCAGCTTGACAGGCTACAATGAGCAGTTCTTC
D gene: TRBD2; J gene: TRBJ2-5; V gene: TRBV7-2; clone size: NA; CDR3 protein: CASSLKAGRETQYF; CDR3 DNA: TGTGCCAGCAGCTTAAAAGCGGGAAGGGAGACCCAGTACTTC
D gene: NA; J gene: TRBJ2-7; V gene: TRBV15; clone size: NA; CDR3 protein: CATSRGHPAYEQYF; CDR3 DNA: TGTGCCACCAGCAGGGGACACCCGGCCTACGAGCAGTACTTC
D gene: TRBD2; J gene: TRBJ2-7; V gene: TRBV5-6; clone size: NA; CDR3 protein: CASSLGTGPLAEAYEQYF; CDR3 DNA: TGTGCCAGCAGCCTAGGAACAGGTCCACTAGCGGAGGCCTACGAGCAGTACTTC
D gene: NA; J gene: TRBJ1-1; V gene: TRBV5-6; clone size: once; CDR3 protein: CASSLVRGGEAFF; CDR3 DNA: TGTGCCAGCAGCTTGGTAAGGGGGGGTGAAGCTTTCTTT
D gene: NA; J gene: TRBJ1-2; V gene: TRBV30; clone size: once; CDR3 protein: CAWSRDNSGNYGYTF; CDR3 DNA: TGTGCCTGGAGTCGGGACAACTCAGGAAACTATGGCTACACCTTC
D gene: TRBD1; J gene: TRBJ1-5; V gene: TRBV7-2; clone size: NA; CDR3 protein: CASSLDGQEAQPQHF; CDR3 DNA: TGTGCCAGCAGCTTAGATGGACAGGAGGCCCAGCCCCAGCATTTT
D gene: TRBD1; J gene: TRBJ1-1; V gene: TRBV6-4; clone size: NA; CDR3 protein: CASRRDRENTEAFF; CDR3 DNA: TGTGCCAGCAGACGGGACAGGGAGAACACTGAAGCTTTCTTT
D gene: TRBD1; J gene: TRBJ1-5; V gene: TRBV7-2; clone size: NA; CDR3 protein: CASSLAGGSNQPQHF; CDR3 DNA: TGTGCCAGCAGCTTAGCAGGGGGCAGCAATCAGCCCCAGCATTTT
D gene: TRBD2; J gene: TRBJ2-1; V gene: TRBV19; clone size: NA; CDR3 protein: CASSMGLAAANEQFF; CDR3 DNA: TGTGCCAGTAGTATGGGACTAGCGGCGGCTAATGAGCAGTTCTTC